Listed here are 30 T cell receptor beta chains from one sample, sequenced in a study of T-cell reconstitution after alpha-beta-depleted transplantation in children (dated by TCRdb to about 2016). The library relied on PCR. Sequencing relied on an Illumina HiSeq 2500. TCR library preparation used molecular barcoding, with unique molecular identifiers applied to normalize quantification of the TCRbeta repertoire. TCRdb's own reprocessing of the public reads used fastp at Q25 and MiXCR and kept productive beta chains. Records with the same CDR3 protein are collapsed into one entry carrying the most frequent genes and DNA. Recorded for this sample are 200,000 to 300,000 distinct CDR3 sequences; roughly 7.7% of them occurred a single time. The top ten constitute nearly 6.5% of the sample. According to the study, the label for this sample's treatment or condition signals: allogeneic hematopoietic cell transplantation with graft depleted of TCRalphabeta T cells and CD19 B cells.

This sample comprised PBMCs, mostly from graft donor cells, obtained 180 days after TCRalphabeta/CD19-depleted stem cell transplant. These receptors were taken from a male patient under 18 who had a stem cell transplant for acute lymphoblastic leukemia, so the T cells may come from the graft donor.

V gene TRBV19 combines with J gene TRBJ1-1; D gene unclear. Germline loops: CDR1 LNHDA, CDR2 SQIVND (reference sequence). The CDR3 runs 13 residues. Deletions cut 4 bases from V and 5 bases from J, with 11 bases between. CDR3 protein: CASSNYGRTEAFF. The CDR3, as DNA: TGTGCCAGTAGTAACTATGGGAGAACTGAAGCTTTCTTT.

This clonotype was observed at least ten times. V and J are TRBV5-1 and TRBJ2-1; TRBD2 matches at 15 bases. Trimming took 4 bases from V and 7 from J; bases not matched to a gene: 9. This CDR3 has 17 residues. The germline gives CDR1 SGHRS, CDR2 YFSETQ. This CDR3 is CASSPRTSGGAWNEQFF. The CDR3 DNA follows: TGCGCCAGCAGCCCCCGGACTAGCGGGGGGGCGTGGAATGAGCAGTTCTTC.

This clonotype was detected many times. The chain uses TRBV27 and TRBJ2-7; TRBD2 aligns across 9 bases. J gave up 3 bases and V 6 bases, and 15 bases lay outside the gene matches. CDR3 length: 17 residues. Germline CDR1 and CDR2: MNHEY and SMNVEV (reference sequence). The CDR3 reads CASSPRGAGGPGYEQYF. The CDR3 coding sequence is TGTGCCAGCAGCCCCCGAGGGGCGGGAGGGCCGGGCTACGAGCAGTACTTC.

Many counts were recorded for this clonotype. The CDR3 here is CSARDLPGQGQETQYF. The CDR3 DNA reads TGCAGTGCTAGAGATCTCCCGGGACAGGGCCAAGAGACCCAGTACTTC. The chain joins TRBV20-1 to TRBJ2-5; 9 bases line up with TRBD1. Trimming took 0 bases from V and 1 from J; bases not matched to a gene: 6. Germline V gene data show CDR1 as DFQATT and CDR2 as SNEGSKA (reference sequence). The CDR3 runs 16 residues.

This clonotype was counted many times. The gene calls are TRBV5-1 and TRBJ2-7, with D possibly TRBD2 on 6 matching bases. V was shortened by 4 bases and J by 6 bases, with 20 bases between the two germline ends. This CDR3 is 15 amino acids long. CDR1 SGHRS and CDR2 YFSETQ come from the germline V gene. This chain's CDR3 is CASSPATRLVSEQYF. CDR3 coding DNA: TGCGCCAGCAGCCCGGCTACCCGACTAGTTTCCGAGCAGTACTTC.

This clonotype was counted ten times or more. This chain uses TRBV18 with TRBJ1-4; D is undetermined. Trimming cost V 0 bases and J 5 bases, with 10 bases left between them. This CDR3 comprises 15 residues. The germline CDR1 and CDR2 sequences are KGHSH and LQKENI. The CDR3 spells CASSPPRVANEKLFF. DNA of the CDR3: TGTGCCAGCTCACCACCGCGGGTGGCAAATGAAAAACTGTTTTTT.

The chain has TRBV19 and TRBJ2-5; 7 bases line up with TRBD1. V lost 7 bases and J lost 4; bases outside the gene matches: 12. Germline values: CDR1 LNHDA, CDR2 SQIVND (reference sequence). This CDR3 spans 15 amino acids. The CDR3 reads CASMGHLTGRETQYF. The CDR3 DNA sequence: TGTGCCAGTATGGGACATTTGACAGGGAGAGAGACCCAGTACTTC.

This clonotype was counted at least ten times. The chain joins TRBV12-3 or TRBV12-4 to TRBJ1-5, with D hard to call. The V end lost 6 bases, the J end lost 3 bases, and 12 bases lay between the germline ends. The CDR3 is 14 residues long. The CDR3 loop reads CASSYGGVNQPQHF. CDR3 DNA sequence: TGTGCCAGCAGCTACGGTGGGGTCAATCAGCCCCAGCATTTT.

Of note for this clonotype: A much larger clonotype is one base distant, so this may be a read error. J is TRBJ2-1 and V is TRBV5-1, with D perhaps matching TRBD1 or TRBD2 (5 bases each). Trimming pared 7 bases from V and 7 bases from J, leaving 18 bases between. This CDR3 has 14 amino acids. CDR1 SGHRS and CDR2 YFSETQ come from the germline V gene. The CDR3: CASARGAVQNEQFF. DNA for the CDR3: TGCGCCAGCGCAAGAGGGGCCGTACAGAATGAGCAGTTCTTC.

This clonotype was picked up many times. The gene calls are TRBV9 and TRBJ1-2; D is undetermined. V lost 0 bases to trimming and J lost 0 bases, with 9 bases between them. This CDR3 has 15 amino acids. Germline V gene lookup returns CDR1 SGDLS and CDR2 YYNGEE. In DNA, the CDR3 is TGTGCCAGCAGCGTAGCTTGGGGAACTAACTATGGCTACACCTTC. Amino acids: CASSVAWGTNYGYTF.

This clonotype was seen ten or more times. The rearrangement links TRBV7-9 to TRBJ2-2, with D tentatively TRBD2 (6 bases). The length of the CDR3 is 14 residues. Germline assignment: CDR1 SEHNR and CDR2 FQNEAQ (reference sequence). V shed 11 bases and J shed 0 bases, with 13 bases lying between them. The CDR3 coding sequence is TGTGCCCGGGGGAGGCAGCCGAACACCGGGGAGCTGTTTTTT. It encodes CARGRQPNTGELFF.

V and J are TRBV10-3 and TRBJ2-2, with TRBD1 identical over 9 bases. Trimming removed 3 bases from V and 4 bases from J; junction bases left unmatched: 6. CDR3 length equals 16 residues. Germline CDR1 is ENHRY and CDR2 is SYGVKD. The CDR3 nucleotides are TGTGCCATCAGTGACCAGACAGGGGGTAGCACCGGGGAGCTGTTTTTT. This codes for CAISDQTGGSTGELFF.

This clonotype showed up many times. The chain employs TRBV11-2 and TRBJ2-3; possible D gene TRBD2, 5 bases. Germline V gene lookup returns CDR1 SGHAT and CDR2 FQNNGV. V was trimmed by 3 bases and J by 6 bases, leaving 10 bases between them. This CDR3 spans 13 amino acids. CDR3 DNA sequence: TGTGCCAGCAGCTTGAGGAGAGGGGATACGCAGTATTTT. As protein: CASSLRRGDTQYF.

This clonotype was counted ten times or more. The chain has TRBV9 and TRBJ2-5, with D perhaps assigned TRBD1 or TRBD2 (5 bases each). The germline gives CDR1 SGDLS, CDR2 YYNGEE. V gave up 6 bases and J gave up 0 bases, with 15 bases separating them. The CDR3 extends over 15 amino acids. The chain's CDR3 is CASTRYLGHQETQYF. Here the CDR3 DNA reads TGTGCCAGCACACGATACTTGGGACACCAAGAGACCCAGTACTTC. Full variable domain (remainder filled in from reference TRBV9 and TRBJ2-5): DSGVTQTPKHLITATGQRVTLRCSPRSGDLSVYWYQQSLDQGLQFLIQYYNGEERAKGNILERFSAQQFPDLHSELNLSSLELGDSALYFCASTRYLGHQETQYFGPGTRLLVL.

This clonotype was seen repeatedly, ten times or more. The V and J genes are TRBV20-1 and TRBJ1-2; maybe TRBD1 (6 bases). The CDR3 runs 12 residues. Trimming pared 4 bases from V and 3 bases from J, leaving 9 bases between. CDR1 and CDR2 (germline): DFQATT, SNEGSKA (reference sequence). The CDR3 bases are TGCAGTGCTAAAGGGGGGGACTATGGCTACACCTTC. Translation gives CSAKGGDYGYTF.

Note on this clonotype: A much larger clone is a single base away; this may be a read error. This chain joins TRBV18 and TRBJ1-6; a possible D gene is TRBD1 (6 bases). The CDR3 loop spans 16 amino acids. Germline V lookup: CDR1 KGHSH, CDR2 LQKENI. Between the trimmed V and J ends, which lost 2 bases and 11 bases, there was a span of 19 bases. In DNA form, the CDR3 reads TGTGCCAGCTCACCAAAGGACAGTTGGGTGAATACACCCCTCCACTTT. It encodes CASSPKDSWVNTPLHF.

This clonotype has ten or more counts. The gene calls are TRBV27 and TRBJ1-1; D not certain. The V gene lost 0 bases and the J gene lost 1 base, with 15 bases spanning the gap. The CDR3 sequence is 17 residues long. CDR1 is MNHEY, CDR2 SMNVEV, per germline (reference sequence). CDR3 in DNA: TGTGCCAGCAGTTTATCGGTTTGGGGTCCGGGGAACACTGAAGCTTTCTTT. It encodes CASSLSVWGPGNTEAFF.

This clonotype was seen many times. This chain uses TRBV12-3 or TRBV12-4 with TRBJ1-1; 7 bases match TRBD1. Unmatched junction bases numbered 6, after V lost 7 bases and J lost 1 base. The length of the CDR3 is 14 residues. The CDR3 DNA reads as TGTGCCAGCACCCCGACAGGGAAGAACACTGAAGCTTTCTTT. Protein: CASTPTGKNTEAFF.

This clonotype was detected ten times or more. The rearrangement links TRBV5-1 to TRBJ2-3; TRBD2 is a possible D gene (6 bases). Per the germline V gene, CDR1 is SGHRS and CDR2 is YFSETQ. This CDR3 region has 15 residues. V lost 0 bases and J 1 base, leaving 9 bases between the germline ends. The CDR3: CASSLAQRGTDTQYF. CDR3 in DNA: TGCGCCAGCAGCTTGGCGCAGCGGGGCACAGATACGCAGTATTTT.

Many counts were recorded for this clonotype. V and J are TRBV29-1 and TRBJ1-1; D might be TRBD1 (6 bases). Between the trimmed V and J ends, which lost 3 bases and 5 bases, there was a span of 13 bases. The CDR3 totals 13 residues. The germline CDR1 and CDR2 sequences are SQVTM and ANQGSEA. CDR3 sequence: CSVETGDRTEAFF. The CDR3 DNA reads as TGCAGCGTTGAGACCGGCGACAGGACTGAAGCTTTCTTT. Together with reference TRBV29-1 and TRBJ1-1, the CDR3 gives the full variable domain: SAVISQKPSRDICQRGTSLTIQCQVDSQVTMMFWYRQQPGQSLTLIATANQGSEATYESGFVIDKFPISRPNLTFSTLTVSNMSPEDSSIYLCSVETGDRTEAFFGQGTRLTVV.

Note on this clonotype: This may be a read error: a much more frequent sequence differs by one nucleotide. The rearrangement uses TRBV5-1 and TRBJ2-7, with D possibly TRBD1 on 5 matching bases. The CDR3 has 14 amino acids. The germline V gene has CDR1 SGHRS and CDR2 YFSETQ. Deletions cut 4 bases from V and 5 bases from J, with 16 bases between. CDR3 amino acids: CASSLEDTGNEQYF. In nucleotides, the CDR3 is TGCGCCAGCAGCCTAGAGGACACGGGTAACGAGCAGTACTTC.

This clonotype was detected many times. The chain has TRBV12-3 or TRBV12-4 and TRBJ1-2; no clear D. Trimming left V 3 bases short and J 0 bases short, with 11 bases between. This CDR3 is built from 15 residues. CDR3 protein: CASSLRHLSNYGYTF. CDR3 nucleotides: TGTGCCAGCAGTTTGCGGCACCTTTCTAACTATGGCTACACCTTC.

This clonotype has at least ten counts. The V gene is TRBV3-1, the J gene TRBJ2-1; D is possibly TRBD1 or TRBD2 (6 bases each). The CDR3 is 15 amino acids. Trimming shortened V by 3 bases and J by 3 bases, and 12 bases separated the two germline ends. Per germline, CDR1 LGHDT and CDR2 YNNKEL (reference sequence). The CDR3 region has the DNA TGTGCCAGCAGCCAGGGGGGCCCAGGCTACAATGAGCAGTTCTTC. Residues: CASSQGGPGYNEQFF.

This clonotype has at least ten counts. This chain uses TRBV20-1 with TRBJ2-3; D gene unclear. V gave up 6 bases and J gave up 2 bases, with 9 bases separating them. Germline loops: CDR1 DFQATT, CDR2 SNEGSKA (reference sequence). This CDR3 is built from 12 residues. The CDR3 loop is CSACRNTDTQYF. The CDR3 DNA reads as TGCAGTGCCTGCCGGAACACAGATACGCAGTATTTT.

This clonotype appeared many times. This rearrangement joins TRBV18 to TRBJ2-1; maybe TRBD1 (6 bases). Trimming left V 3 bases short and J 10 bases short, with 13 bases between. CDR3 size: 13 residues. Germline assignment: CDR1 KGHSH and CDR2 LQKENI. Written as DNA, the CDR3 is TGTGCCAGCTCACCCGAGACCGGGACAGAGCAGTTCTTC. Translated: CASSPETGTEQFF.

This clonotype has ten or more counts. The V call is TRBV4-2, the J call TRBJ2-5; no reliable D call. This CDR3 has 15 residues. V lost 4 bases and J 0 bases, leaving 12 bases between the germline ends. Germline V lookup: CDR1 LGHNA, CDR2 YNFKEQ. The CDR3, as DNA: TGTGCCAGCAGCCCTCTAGTGGGATACCAAGAGACCCAGTACTTC. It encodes CASSPLVGYQETQYF.

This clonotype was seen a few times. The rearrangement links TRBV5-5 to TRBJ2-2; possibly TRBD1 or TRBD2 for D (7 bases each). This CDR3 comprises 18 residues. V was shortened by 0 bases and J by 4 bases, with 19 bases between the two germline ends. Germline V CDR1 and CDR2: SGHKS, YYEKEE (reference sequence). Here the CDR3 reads CASSLARGRGIRTGELFF. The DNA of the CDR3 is TGTGCCAGCAGCTTGGCCAGGGGGAGGGGGATTCGCACCGGGGAGCTGTTTTTT.

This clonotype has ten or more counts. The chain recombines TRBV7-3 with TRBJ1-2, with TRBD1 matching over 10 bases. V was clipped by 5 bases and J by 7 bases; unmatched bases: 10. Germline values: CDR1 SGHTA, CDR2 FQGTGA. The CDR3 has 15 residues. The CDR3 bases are TGTGCCAGCAGCCAATGGGACAGGGGCTTAGGTGGCTACACCTTC. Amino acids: CASSQWDRGLGGYTF. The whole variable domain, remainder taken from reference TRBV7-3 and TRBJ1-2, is GAGVSQTPSNKVTEKGKYVELRCDPISGHTALYWYRQSLGQGPEFLIYFQGTGAADDSGLPNDRFFAVRPEGSVSTLKIQRTERGDSAVYLCASSQWDRGLGGYTFGSGTRLTVV.

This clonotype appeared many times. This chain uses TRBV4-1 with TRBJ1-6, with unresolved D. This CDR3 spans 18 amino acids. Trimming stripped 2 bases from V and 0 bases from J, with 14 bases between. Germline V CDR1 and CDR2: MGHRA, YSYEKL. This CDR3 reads CASSQYGVQSSYNSPLHF. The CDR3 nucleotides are TGCGCCAGCAGCCAATATGGGGTCCAGTCCTCCTATAATTCACCCCTCCACTTT.

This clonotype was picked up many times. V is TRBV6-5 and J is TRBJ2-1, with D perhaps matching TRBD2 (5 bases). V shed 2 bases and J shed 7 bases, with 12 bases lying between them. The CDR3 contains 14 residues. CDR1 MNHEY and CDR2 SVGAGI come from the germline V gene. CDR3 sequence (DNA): TGTGCCAGCAGTTACGCGGGCCTGGGGAATGAGCAGTTCTTC. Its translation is CASSYAGLGNEQFF.